The text below deals with one T cell receptor beta chain. TCRdb reanalysed the 5' RACE reads using MiXCR and keeps one entry per CDR3 protein. The table has about 470,000 distinct CDR3 sequences, 24% seen once. This sample is drawn from a study of identical twins. Germline CDR1 is SGHTA and CDR2 is FQGNSA. Trimming shortened V by 4 bases and J by 6 bases, and 18 bases separated the two germline ends. The CDR3 extends over 16 amino acids. This sample was shared with a second study, whose subject was T cells expressing NK-cell markers.

This chain uses TRBV7-2 with TRBJ1-4; perhaps TRBD1 as D (5 bases). The sequenced material came from CD4+ T cells sorted from blood. This TCR derives from a woman younger than 35 in good health. The DNA of the CDR3 is TGTGCCAGCAGCTCCCGGTTGTGGGGACCCGATGAAAAACTGTTTTTT. Translating gives CASSSRLWGPDEKLFF. The full variable domain, its missing parts supplied by reference TRBV7-2 and TRBJ1-4, is GAGVSQSPSNKVTEKGKDVELRCDPISGHTALYWYRQSLGQGLEFLIYFQGNSAPDKSGLPSDRFSAERTGGSVSTLTIQRTQQEDSAVYLCASSSRLWGPDEKLFFGSGTQLSVL.